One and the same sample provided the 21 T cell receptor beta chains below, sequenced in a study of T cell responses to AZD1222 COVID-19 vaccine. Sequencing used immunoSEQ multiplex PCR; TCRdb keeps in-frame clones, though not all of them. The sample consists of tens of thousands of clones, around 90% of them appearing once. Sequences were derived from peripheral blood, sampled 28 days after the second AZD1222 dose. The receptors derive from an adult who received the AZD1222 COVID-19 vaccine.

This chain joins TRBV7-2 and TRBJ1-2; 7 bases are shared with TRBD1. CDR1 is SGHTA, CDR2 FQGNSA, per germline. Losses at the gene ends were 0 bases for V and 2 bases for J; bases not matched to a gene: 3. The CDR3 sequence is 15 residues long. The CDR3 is CASSLATTGNYGYTF. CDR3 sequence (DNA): TGTGCCAGCAGCTTAGCGACGACAGGGAACTATGGCTACACCTTC.

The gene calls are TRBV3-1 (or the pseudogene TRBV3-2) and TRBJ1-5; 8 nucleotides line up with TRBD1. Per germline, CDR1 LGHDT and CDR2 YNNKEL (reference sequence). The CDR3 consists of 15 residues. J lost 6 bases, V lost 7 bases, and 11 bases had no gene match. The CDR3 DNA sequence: TGTGCCAGCAACTTCAGGGGGCGTTACGGTCAGCCCCAGCATTTT. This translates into CASNFRGRYGQPQHF.

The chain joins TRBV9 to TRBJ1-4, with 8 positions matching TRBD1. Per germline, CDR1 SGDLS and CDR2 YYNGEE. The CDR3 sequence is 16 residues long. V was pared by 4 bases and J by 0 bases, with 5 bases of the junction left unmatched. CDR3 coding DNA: TGTGCCAGCAGCACCACAGGGGGAGCAACTAATGAAAAACTGTTTTTT. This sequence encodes CASSTTGGATNEKLFF.

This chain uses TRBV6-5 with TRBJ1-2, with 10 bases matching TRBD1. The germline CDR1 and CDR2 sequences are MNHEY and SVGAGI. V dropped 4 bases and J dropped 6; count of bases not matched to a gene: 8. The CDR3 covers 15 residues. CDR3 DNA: TGTGCCAGCAGTTTACGCCGGGGGACAGGGGATGGCTACACCTTC. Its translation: CASSLRRGTGDGYTF.

Here the CDR3 reads CASLRAGVGDEQYF. The CDR3 DNA sequence: TGTGCCAGCTTAAGGGCGGGGGTAGGAGACGAGCAGTACTTC. The chain is built from TRBV28 and TRBJ2-7; 7 bases line up with TRBD2. After removal of 8 bases from V and 5 bases from J, the junction contained 12 bases not matched to a gene. CDR3 length: 14 amino acids. Germline assignment: CDR1 MDHEN and CDR2 SYDVKM.

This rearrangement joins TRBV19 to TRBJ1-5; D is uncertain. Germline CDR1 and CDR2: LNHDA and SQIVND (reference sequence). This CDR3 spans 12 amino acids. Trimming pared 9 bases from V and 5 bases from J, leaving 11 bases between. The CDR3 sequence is CASVRGDQPQHF. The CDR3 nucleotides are TGTGCCAGCGTCCGGGGAGATCAGCCCCAGCATTTT.

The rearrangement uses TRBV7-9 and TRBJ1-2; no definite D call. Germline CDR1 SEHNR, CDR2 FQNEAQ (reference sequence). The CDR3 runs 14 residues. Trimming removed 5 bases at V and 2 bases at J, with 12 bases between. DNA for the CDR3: TGTGCCAGCAGCCCATCCGGGTCCAACTATGGCTACACCTTC. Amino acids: CASSPSGSNYGYTF.

The CDR3 is CASSLGGTRYEQYF. The CDR3 DNA follows: TGTGCCAGCAGCTTGGGTGGGACGAGGTACGAGCAGTACTTC. This sequence joins TRBV5-8 and TRBJ2-7; D possibly matches TRBD1 or TRBD2 (5 bases each). The CDR3 length is 14 residues. Germline V gene data show CDR1 as SGHTS and CDR2 as YDEGEE. V was cut by 0 bases and J by 4 bases, with 11 bases left in between.

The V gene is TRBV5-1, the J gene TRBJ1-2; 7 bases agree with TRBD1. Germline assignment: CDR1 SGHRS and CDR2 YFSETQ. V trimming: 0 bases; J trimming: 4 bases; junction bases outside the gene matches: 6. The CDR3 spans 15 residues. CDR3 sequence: CASSLGTGGVYGYTF. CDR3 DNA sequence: TGCGCCAGCAGCTTGGGGACAGGAGGAGTCTATGGCTACACCTTC.

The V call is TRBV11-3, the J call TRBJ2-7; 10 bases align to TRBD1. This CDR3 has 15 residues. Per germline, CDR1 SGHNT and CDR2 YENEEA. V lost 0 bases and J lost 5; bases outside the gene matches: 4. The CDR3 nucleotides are TGTGCCAGCAGCTTAGAAGGACAGGGGGAGGACGAGCAGTACTTC. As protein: CASSLEGQGEDEQYF. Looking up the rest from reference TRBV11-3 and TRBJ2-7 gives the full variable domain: EAGVVQSPRYKIIEKKQPVAFWCNPISGHNTLYWYLQNLGQGPELLIRYENEEAVDDSQLPKDRFSAERLKGVDSTLKIQPAELGDSAVYLCASSLEGQGEDEQYFGPGTRLTVT.

In DNA form, the CDR3 reads TGTGCCAGTAATGGACAGGGCTCCTACGAGCAGTACTTC. It encodes CASNGQGSYEQYF. This chain connects TRBV19 to TRBJ2-7, with 8 bases identical to TRBD1. The CDR3 runs 13 residues. V was clipped by 7 bases and J by 0 bases; unmatched bases: 2. CDR1 is LNHDA, CDR2 SQIVND, per germline (reference sequence).

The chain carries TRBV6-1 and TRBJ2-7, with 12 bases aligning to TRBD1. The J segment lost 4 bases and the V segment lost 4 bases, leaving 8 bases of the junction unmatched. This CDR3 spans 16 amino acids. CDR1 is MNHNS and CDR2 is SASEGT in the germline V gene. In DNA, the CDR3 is TGTGCCAGCAGTGCCCGGGACAGGGGGCTTGGTTACGAGCAGTACTTC. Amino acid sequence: CASSARDRGLGYEQYF.

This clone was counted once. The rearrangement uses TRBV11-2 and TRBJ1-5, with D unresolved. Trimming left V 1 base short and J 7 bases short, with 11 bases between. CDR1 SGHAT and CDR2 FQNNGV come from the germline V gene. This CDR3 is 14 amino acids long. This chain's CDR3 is CASSLGPGDQPQHF. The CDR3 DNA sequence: TGTGCCAGCAGCTTAGGTCCGGGCGACCAGCCCCAGCATTTT. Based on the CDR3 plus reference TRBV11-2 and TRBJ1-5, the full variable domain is EAGVAQSPRYKIIEKRQSVAFWCNPISGHATLYWYQQILGQGPKLLIQFQNNGVVDDSQLPKDRFSAERLKGVDSTLKIQPAKLEDSAVYLCASSLGPGDQPQHFGDGTRLSIL.

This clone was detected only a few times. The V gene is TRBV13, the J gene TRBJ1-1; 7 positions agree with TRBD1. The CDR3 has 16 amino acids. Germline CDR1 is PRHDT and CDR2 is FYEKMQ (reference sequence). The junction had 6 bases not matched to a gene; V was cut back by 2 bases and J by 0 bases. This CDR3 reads CASSLCLRGLNTEAFF. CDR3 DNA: TGTGCCAGCAGCTTATGTTTAAGGGGGCTGAACACTGAAGCTTTCTTT.

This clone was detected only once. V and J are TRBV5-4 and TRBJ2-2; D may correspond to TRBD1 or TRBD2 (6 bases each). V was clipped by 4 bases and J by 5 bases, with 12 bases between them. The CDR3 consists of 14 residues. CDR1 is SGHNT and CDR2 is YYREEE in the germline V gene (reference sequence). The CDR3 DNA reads TGTGCCAGCAGCCTCGGGGGCGGGACCGGGGAGCTGTTTTTT. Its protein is CASSLGGGTGELFF.

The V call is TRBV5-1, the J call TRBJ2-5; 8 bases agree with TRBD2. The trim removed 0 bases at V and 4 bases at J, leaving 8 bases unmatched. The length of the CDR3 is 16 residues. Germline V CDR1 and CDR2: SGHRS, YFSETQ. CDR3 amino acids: CASSLAGGFLVETQYF. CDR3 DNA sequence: TGCGCCAGCAGCTTGGCGGGGGGGTTCTTAGTAGAGACCCAGTACTTC.

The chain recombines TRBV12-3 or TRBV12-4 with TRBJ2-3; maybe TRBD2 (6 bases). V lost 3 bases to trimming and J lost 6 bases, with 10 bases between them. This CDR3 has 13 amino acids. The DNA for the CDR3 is TGTGCCAGCAGTTTCGCGGAGGGGGATACGCAGTATTTT. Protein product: CASSFAEGDTQYF.

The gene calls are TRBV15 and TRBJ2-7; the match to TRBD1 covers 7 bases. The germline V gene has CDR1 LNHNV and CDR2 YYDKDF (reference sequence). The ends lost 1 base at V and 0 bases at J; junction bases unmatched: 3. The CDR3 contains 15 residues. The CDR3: CATSRVRQGSYEQYF. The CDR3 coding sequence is TGTGCCACCAGCAGAGTGAGACAGGGCTCCTACGAGCAGTACTTC.

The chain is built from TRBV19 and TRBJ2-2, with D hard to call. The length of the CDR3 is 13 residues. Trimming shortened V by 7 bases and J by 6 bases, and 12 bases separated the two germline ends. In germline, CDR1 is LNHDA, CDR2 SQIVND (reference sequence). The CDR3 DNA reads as TGTGCCAGTACCACCACGGGTGCCGGGGAGCTGTTTTTT. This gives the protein CASTTTGAGELFF.

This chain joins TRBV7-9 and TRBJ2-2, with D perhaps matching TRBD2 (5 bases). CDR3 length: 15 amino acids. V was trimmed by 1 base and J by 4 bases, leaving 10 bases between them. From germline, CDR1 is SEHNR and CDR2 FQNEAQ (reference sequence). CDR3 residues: CASSLGLTATGELFF. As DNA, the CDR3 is TGTGCCAGCAGCTTAGGACTAACCGCCACCGGGGAGCTGTTTTTT.

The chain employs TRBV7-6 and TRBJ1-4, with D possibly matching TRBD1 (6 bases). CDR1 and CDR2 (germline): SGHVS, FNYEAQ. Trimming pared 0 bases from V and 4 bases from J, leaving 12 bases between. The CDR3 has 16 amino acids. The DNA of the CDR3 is TGTGCCAGCAGCTTAGCCCTACAGGGAGATAATGAAAAACTGTTTTTT. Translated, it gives CASSLALQGDNEKLFF.